This T cell receptor (beta chain) was observed in a study of technical replicates of blood from a few donors (dated by TCRdb to the late 2010s). Library preparation was by the immunoSEQ multiplex PCR assay. TCRdb re-hosts the immuneACCESS table, in-frame sequences only. Its copies lack some clones; in the studies checked, an unresolved V gene accounts for under half of them, and the cause for the rest is not known. A total of 75,000 to 95,000 clones appear in this sample, almost 97% of them only once. The ten largest clones capture about 0.34% of the sample. In the case of this clone: The clone's antigen remains unknown. No per-base quality is available; no much larger clone lies one base away.

The receptor's source is a human donor in good health. Sequenced material: T cells isolated from PBMCs.

The DNA sequence follows: TGTGCCAGCAGCTTAATAACAGGGGCAACCTATGGCTACACCTTC. Protein translation: CASSLITGATYGYTF. The chain uses TRBV14 and TRBJ1-2; 7 middle bases align to TRBD1. CDR1 and CDR2 are read off the germline V gene as SGHDN and FVKESK. V trim: 5 bases; J trim: 4 bases; unmatched bases: 10. The CDR3 measures 15 amino acids from cysteine to phenylalanine. The entry retains the CDR3 DNA only, 45 bases that are in frame from base 1. The CDR3 plus the reference TRBV14 and TRBJ1-2 genes for the other parts give the full variable domain: EAGVTQFPSHSVIEKGQTVTLRCDPISGHDNLYWYRRVMGKEIKFLLHFVKESKQDESGMPNNRFLAERTGGTYSTLKVQPAELEDSGVYFCASSLITGATYGYTFGSGTRLTVV.